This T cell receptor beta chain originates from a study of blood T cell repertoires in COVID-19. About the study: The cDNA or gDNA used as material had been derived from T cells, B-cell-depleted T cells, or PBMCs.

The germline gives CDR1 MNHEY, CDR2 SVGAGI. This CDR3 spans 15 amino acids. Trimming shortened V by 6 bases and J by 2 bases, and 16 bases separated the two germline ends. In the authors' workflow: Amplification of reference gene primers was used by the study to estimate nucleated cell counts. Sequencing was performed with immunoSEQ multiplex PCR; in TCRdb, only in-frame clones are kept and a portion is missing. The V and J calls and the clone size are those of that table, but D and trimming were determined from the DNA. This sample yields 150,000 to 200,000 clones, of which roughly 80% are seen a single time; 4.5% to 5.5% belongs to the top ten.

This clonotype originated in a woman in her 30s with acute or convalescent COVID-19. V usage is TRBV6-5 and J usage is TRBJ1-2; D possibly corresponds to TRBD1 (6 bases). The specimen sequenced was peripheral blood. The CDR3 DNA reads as TGTGCCAGCAGAGACTCCGGGACAACAAACTATGGCTACACCTTC. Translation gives CASRDSGTTNYGYTF.